The table lists the clone carrying this TCR beta chain with a few counts. What it binds is unknown. The CDR3 length is 15 residues. V was pared by 5 bases and J by 0 bases, with 5 bases of the junction left unmatched. The germline V gene has CDR1 SEHNR and CDR2 FQNEAQ (reference sequence). This sample was taken from a study of T cell repertoires in cytomegalovirus infection. Overall study context: Matching HLA type, along with CMV infection, was indicated by public TCR beta signatures.

General study results and limits: CMV-specific TCR beta clonotypes restricted by HLA-C dominated the ex vivo response.

In TCRdb, the reads were re-called with MiXCR into one record per CDR3 protein. Of 200,000 or so distinct CDR3 sequences in the sample, roughly 27% were seen once. This clonotype was obtained from a human donor in good health (CMV status not recorded). Some clones in this sample may be carry-over from other donors' samples. The sample comprised PBMCs. The J gene is TRBJ2-7, the V gene TRBV7-9; 9 bases are a match to TRBD1. In DNA form, the CDR3 reads TGTGCCAGCAGCCGCCGACAGGGGGTCTCCTACGAGCAGTACTTC. It specifies CASSRRQGVSYEQYF.